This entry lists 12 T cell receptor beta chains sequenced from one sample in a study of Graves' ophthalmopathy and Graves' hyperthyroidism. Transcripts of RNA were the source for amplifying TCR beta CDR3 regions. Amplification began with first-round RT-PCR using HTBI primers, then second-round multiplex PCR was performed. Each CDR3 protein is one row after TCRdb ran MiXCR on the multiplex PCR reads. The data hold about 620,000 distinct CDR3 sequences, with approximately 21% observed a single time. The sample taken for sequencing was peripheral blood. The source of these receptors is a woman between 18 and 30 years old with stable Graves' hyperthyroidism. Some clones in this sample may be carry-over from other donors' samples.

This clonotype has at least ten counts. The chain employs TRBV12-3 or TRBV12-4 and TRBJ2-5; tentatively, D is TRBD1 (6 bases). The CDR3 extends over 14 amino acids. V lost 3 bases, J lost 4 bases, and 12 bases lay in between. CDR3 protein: CASSFQGRGETQYF. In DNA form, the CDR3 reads TGTGCCAGCAGTTTTCAGGGGCGCGGAGAGACCCAGTACTTC.

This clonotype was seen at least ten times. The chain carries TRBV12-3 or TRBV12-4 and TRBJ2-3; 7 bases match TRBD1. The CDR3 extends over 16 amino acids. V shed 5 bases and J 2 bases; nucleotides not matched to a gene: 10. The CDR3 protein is CASSPPGQSDTDTQYF. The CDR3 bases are TGTGCCAGCAGTCCGCCGGGACAGTCAGACACAGATACGCAGTATTTT.

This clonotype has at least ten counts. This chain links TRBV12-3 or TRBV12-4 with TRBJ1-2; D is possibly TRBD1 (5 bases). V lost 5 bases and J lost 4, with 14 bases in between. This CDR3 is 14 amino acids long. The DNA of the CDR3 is TGTGCCAGCAGTCCCACAGGTCCTAGCTATGGCTACACCTTC. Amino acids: CASSPTGPSYGYTF.

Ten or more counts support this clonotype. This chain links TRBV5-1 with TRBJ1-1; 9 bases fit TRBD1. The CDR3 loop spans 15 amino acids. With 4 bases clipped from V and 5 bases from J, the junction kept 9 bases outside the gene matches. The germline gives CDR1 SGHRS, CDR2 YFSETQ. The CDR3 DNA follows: TGCGCCAGCAGCCCCTGGGACAGGGTGTTTACTGAAGCTTTCTTT. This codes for CASSPWDRVFTEAFF.

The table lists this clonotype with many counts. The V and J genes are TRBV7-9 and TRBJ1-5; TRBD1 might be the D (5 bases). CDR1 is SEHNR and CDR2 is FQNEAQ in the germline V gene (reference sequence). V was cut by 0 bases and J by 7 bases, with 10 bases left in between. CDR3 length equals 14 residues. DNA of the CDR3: TGTGCCAGCAGCTTAGCCCAGGGCCGGCAGCCCCAGCATTTT. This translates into CASSLAQGRQPQHF.

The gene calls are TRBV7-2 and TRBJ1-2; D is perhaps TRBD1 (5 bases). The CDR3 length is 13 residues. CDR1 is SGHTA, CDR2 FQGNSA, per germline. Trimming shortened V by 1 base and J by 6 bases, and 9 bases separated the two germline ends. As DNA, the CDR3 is TGTGCCAGCAGCTTAGAGGGGAACGATGGCTACACCTTC. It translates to CASSLEGNDGYTF.

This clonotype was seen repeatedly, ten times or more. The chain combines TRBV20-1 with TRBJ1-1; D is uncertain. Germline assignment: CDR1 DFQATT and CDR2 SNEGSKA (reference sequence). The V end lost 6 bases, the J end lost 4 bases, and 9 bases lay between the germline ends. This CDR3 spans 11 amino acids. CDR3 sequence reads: CSAMDLTEAFF. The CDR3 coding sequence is TGCAGTGCCATGGACCTCACTGAAGCTTTCTTT.

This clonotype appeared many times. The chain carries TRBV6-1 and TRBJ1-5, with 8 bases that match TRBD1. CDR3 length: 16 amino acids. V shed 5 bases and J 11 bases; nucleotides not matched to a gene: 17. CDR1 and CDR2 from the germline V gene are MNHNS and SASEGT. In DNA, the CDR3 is TGTGCCAGCAGTCCCGAGACCGGGACAGGAAGGTTTTCCCAGCATTTT. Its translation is CASSPETGTGRFSQHF.

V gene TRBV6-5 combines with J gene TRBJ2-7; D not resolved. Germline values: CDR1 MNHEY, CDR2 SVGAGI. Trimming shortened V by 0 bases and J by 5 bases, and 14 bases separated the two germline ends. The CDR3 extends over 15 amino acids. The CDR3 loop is CASSYSLSARDEQYF. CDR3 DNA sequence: TGTGCCAGCAGTTACTCCTTGAGTGCTAGGGACGAGCAGTACTTC.

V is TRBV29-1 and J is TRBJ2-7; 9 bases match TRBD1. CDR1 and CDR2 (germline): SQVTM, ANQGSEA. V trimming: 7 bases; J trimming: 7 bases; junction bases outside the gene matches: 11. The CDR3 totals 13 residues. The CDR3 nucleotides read TGCAGCGGCGGACAGGGGAGTGGGGGAGAGCAGTACTTC. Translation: CSGGQGSGGEQYF.

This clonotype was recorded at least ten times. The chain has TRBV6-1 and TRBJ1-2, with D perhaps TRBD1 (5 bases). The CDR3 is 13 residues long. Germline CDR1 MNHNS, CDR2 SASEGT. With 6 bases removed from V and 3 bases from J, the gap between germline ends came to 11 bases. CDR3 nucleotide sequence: TGTGCCAGCAGAGCAGGGTTGGACTATGGCTACACCTTC. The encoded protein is CASRAGLDYGYTF.

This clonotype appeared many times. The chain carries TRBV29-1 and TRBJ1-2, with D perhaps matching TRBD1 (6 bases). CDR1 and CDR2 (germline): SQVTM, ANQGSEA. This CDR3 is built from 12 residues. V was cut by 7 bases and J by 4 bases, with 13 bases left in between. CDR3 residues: CSAPGQLYGYTF. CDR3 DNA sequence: TGCAGCGCCCCGGGACAACTCTATGGCTACACCTTC.